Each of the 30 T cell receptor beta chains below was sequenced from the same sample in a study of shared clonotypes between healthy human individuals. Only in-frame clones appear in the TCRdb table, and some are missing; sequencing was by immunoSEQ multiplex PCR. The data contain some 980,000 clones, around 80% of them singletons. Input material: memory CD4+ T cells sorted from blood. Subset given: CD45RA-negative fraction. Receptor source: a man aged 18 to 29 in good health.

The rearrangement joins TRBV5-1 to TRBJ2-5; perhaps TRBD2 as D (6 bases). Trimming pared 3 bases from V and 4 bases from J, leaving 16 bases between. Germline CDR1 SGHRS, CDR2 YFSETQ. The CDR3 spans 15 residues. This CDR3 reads CASSSNGTPLETQYF. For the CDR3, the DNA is TGCGCCAGCAGCTCCAACGGGACTCCCTTAGAGACCCAGTACTTC.

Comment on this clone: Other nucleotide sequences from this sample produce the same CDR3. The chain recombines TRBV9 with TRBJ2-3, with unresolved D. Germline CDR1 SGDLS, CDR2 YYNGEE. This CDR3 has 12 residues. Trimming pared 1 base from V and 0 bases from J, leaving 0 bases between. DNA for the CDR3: TGTGCCAGCAGCGTAAGCACAGATACGCAGTATTTT. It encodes CASSVSTDTQYF.

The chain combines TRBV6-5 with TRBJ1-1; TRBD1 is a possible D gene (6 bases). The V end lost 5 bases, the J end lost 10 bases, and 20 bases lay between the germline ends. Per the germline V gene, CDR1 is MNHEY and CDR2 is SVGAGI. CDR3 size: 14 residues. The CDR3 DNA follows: TGTGCCAGCAGTCAAGGGATAACAGGGATGACAGCTTTCTTT. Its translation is CASSQGITGMTAFF.

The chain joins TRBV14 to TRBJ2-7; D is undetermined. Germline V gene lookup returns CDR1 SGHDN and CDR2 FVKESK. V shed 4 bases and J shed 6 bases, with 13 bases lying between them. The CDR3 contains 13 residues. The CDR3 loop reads CASSPRPLGEQYF. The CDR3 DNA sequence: TGTGCCAGCAGCCCTCGGCCTCTGGGCGAGCAGTACTTC.

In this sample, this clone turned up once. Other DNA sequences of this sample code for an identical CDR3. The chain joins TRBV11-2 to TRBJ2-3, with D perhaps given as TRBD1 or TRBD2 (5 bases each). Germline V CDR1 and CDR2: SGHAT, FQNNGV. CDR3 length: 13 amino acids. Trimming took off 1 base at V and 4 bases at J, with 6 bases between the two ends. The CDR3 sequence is CASSLGGPDTQYF. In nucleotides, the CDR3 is TGTGCCAGCAGCTTAGGGGGACCAGATACGCAGTATTTT.

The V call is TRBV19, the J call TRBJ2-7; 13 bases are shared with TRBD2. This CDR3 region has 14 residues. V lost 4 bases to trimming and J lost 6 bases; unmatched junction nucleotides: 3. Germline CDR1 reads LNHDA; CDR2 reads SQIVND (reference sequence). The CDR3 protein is CASSTGLAGLEQYF. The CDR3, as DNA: TGTGCCAGTAGTACGGGACTAGCGGGACTCGAGCAGTACTTC.

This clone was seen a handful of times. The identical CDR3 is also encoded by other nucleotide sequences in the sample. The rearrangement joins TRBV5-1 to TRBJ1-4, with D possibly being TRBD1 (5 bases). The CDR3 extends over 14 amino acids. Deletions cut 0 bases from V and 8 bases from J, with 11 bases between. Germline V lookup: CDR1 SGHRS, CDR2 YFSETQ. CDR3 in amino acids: CASSLAGTEEKLFF. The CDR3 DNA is TGCGCCAGCAGCTTGGCTGGGACGGAGGAAAAACTGTTTTTT.

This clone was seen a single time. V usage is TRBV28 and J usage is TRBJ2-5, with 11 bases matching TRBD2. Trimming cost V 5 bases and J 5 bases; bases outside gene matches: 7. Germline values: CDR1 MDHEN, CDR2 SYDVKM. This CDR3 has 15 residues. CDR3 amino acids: CASSDSGGAVETQYF. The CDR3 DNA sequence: TGTGCCAGCAGTGATAGCGGGGGGGCCGTGGAGACCCAGTACTTC.

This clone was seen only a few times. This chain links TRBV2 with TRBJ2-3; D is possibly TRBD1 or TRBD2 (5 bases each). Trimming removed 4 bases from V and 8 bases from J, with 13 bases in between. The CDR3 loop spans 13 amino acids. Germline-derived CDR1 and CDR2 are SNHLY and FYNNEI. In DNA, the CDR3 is TGTGCCAGCAGTGGGGGGTACGTCGGTACGCAGTATTTT. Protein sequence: CASSGGYVGTQYF.

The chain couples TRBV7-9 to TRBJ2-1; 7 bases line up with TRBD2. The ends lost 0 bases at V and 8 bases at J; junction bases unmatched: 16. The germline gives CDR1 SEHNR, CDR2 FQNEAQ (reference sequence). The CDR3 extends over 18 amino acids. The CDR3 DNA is TGTGCCAGCAGCTTAGCTCTAATGGCTAGCTGGGCGGGGGATGAGCAGTTCTTC. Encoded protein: CASSLALMASWAGDEQFF. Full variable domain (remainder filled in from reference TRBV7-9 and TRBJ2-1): DTGVSQNPRHKITKRGQNVTFRCDPISEHNRLYWYRQTLGQGPEFLTYFQNEAQLEKSRLLSDRFSAERPKGSFSTLEIQRTEQGDSAMYLCASSLALMASWAGDEQFFGPGTRLTVL.

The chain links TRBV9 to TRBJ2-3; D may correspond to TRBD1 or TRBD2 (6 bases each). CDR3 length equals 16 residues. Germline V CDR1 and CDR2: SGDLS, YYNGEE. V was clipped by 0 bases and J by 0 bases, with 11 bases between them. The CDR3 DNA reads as TGTGCCAGCAGCGTAGCTTTAGGGGGGAGCACAGATACGCAGTATTTT. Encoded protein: CASSVALGGSTDTQYF.

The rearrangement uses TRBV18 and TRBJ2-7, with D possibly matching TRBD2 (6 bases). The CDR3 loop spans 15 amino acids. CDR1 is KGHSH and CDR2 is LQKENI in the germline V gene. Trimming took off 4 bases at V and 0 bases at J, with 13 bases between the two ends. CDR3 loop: CASSLGGSSSYEQYF. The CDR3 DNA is TGTGCCAGCTCACTGGGGGGATCCTCCTCCTACGAGCAGTACTTC.

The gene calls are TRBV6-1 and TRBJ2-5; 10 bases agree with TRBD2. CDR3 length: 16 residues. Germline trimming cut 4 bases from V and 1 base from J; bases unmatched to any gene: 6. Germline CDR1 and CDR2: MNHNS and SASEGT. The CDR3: CASSGGSGGAQETQYF. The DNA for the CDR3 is TGTGCCAGCAGTGGAGGAAGCGGGGGGGCCCAAGAGACCCAGTACTTC.

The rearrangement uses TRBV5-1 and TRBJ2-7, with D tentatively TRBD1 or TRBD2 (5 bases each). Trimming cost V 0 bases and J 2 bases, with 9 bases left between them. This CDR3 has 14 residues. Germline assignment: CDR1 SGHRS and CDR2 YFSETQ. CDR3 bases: TGCGCCAGCAGCTTGGCCGGGACCCCCTACGAGCAGTACTTC. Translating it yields CASSLAGTPYEQYF.

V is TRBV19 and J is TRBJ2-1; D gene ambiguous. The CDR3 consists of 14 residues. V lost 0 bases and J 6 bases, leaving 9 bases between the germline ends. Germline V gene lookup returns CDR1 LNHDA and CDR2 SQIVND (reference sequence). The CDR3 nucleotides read TGTGCCAGTAGTATAGACGGCCCTCGCAATGAGCAGTTCTTC. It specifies CASSIDGPRNEQFF. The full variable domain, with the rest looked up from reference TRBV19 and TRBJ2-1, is DGGITQSPKYLFRKEGQNVTLSCEQNLNHDAMYWYRQDPGQGLRLIYYSQIVNDFQKGDIAEGYSVSREKKESFPLTVTSAQKNPTAFYLCASSIDGPRNEQFFGPGTRLTVL.

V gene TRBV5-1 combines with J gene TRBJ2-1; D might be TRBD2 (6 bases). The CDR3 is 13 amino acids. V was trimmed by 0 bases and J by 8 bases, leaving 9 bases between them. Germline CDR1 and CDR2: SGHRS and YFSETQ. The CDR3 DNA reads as TGCGCCAGCAGCTTGGGAGGGAGGTATGAGCAGTTCTTC. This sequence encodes CASSLGGRYEQFF.

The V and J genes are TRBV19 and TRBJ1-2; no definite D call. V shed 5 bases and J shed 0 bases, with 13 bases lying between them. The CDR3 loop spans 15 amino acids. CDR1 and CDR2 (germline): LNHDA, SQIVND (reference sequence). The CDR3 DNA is TGTGCCAGTAGTCCCAACATAGTAGCTAACTATGGCTACACCTTC. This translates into CASSPNIVANYGYTF.

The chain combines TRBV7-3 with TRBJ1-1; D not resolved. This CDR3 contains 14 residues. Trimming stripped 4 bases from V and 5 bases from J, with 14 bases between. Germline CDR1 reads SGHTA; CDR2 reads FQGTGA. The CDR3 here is CASSSLEGRTEAFF. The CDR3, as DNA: TGTGCCAGCAGCTCGCTAGAAGGGAGGACTGAAGCTTTCTTT.

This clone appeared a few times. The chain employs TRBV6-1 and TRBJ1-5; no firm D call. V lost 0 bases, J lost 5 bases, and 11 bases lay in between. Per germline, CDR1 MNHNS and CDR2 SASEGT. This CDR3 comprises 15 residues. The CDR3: CASSEALGSYQPQHF. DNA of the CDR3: TGTGCCAGCAGTGAAGCGCTAGGGAGTTATCAGCCCCAGCATTTT.

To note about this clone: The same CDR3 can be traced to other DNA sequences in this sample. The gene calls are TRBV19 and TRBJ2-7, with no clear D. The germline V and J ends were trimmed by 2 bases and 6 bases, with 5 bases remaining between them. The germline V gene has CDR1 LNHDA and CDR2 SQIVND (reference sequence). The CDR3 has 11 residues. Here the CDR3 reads CASSIYGEQYF. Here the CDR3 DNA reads TGTGCCAGTAGTATATATGGCGAGCAGTACTTC.

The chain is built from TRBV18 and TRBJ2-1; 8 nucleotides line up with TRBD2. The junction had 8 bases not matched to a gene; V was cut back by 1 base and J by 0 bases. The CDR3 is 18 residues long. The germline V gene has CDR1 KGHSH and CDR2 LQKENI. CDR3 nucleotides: TGTGCCAGCTCACCACGCAGTAGCGGGACGAGCTCCTACAATGAGCAGTTCTTC. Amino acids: CASSPRSSGTSSYNEQFF.

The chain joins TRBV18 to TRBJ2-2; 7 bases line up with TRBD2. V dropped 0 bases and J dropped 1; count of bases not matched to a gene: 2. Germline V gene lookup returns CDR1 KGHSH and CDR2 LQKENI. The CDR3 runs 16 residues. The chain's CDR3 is CASSPPPGGNTGELFF. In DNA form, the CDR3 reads TGTGCCAGCTCACCACCGCCGGGGGGGAACACCGGGGAGCTGTTTTTT. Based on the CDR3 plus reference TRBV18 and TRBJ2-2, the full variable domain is NAGVMQNPRHLVRRRGQEARLRCSPMKGHSHVYWYRQLPEEGLKFMVYLQKENIIDESGMPKERFSAEFPKEGPSILRIQQVVRGDSAAYFCASSPPPGGNTGELFFGEGSRLTVL.

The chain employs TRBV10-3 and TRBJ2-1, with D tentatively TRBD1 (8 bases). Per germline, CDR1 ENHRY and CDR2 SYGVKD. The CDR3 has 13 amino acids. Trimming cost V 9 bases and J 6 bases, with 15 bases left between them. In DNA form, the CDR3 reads TGTGCCATTGGACAGGGAGGGTTCAATGAGCAGTTCTTC. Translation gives CAIGQGGFNEQFF.

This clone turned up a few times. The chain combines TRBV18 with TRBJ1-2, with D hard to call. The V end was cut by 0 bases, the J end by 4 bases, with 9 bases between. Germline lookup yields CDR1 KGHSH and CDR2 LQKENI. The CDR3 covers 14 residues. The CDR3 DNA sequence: TGTGCCAGCTCACCACCGGAAGGAAGCTATGGCTACACCTTC. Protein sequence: CASSPPEGSYGYTF.

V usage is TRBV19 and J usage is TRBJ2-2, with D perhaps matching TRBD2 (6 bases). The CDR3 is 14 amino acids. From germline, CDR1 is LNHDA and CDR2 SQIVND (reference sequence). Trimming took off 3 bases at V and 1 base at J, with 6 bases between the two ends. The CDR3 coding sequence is TGTGCCAGTAGTATGCGGGGGAACACCGGGGAGCTGTTTTTT. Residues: CASSMRGNTGELFF.

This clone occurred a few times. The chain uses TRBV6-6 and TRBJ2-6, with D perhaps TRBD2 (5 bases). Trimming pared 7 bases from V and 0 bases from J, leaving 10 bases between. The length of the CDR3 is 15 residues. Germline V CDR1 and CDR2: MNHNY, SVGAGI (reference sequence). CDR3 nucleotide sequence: TGTGCCAGCATCTTTACTAGCTCTGGGGCCAACGTCCTGACTTTC. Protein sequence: CASIFTSSGANVLTF.

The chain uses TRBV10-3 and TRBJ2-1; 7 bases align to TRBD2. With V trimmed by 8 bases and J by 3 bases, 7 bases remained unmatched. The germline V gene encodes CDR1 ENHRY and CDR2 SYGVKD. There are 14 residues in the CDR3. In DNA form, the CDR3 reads TGTGCCATCGACCCTAGCGGAGACTACAATGAGCAGTTCTTC. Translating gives CAIDPSGDYNEQFF.

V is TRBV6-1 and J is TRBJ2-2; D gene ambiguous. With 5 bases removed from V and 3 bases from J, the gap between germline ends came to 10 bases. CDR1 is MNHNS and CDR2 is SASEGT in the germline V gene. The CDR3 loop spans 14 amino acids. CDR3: CASSPQSYTGELFF. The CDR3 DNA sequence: TGTGCCAGCAGTCCTCAGTCTTACACCGGGGAGCTGTTTTTT.

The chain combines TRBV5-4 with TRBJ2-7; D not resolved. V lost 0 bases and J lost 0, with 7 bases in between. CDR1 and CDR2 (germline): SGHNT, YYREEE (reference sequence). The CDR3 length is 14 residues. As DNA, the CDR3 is TGTGCCAGCAGCTTGGGTGGGAACTCCTACGAGCAGTACTTC. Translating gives CASSLGGNSYEQYF.

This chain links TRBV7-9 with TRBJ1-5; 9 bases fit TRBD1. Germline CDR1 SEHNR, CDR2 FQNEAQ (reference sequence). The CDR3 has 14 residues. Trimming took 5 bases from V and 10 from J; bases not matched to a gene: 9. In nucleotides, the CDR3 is TGTGCCAGCAGCCCCCTGGGACAGGGTTCACCCCAGCATTTT. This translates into CASSPLGQGSPQHF.